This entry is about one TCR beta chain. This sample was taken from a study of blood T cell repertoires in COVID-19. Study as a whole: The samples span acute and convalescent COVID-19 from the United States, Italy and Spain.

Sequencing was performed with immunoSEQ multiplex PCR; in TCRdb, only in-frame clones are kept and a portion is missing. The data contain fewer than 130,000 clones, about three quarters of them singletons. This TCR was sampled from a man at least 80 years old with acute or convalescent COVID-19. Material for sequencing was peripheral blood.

The CDR3 DNA sequence: TGTGCCAGCCTAGATCGACAGGGGCGGACTAACACTGAAGCTTTCTTT. Amino acid sequence: CASLDRQGRTNTEAFF. This rearrangement joins TRBV28 to TRBJ1-1; 8 bases are shared with TRBD1. The CDR3 covers 16 residues. The ends lost 8 bases at V and 2 bases at J; junction bases unmatched: 13. Per germline, CDR1 MDHEN and CDR2 SYDVKM.